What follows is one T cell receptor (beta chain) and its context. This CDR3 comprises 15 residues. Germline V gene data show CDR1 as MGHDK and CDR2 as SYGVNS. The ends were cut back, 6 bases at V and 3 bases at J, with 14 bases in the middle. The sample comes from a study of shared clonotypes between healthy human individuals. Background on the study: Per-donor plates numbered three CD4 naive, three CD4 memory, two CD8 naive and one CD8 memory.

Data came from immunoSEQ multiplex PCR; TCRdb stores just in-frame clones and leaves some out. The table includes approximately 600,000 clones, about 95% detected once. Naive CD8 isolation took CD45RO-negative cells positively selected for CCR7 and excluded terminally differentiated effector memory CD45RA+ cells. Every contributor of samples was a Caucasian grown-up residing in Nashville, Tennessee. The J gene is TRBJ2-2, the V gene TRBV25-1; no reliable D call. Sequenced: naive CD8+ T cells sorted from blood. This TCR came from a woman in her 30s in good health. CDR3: CASRRDWPDTGELFF. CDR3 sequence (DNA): TGTGCCAGCAGAAGGGATTGGCCAGACACCGGGGAGCTGTTTTTT.